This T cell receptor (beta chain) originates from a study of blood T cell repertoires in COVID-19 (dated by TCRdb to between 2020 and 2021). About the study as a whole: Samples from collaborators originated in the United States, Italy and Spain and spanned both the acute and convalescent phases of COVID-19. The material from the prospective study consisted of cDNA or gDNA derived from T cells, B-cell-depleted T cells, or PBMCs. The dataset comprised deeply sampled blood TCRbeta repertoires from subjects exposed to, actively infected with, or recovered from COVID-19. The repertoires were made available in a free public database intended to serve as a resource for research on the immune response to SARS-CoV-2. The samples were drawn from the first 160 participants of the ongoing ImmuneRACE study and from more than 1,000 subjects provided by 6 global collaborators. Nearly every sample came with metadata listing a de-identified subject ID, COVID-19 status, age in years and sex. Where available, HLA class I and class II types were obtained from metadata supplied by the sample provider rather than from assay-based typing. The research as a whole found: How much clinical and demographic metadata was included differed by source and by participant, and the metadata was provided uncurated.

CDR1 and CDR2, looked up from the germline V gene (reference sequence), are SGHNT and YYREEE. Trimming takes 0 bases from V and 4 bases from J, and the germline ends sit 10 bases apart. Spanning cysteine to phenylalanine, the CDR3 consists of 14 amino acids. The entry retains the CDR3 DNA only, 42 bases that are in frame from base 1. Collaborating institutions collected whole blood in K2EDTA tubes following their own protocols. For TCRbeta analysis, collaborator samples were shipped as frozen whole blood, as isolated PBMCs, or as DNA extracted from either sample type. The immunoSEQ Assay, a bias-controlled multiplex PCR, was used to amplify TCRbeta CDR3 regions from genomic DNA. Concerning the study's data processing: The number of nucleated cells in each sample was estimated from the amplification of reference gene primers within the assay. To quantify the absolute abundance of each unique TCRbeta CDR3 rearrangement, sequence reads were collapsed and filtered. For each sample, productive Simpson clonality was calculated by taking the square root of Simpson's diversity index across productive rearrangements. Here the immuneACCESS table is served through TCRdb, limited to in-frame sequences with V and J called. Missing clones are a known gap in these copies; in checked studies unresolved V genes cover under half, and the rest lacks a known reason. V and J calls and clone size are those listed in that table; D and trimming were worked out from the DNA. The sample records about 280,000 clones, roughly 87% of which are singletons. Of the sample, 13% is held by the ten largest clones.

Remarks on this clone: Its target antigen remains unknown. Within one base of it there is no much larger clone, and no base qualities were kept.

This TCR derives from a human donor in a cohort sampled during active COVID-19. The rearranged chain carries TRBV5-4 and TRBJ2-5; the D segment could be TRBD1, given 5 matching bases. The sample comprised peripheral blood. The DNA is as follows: TGTGCCAGCAGCTTGGAGTTTAGGGGAGAGACCCAGTACTTC. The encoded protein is CASSLEFRGETQYF.